This T cell receptor beta chain derives from a study of response to subunit inactivated influenza vaccine. The CDR3 contains 15 residues. V lost 4 bases, J lost 0 bases, and 9 bases lay in between. From germline, CDR1 is MGHRA and CDR2 YSYEKL. TCRdb called the RT-PCR reads again in MiXCR, with one record for every CDR3 protein. The sample holds around 530,000 distinct CDR3 sequences, 16% seen once. The sequence was obtained from a man aged 50 to 75 who received an inactivated influenza vaccine. V usage is TRBV4-1 and J usage is TRBJ2-2, with no clear D. Source: CD4+ T cells sorted from PBMCs, taken less than 30 months after vaccination. DNA for the CDR3: TGCGCCAGCAGCCGAACCCGTACGAACACCGGGGAGCTGTTTTTT. It specifies CASSRTRTNTGELFF.